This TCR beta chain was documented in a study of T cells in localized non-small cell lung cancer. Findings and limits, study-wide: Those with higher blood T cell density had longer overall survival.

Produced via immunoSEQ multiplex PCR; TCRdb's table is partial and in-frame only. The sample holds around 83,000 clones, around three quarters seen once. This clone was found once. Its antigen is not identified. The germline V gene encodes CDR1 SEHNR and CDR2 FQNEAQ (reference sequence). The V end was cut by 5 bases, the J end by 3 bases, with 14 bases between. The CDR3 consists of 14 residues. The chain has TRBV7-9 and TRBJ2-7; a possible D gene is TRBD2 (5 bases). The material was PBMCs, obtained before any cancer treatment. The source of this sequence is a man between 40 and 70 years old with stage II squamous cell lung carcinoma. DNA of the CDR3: TGTGCCAGCAGCGGTGCTCGGGGTAGCTACGAGCAGTACTTC. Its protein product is CASSGARGSYEQYF.